These 26 T cell receptor beta chains share one sample of origin, sequenced in a study of cytomegalovirus exposure and HLA in healthy donors. Primers included in the PCR were 60 Vbeta and 13 Jbeta primers. Some clones are missing from TCRdb's copy, which holds only in-frame ones; the method was immunoSEQ multiplex PCR. The table includes about 120,000 clones, 60% to 85% detected once. The sequenced material came from PBMCs. These receptors originate from a female donor in good health and CMV-seronegative.

This chain uses TRBV2 with TRBJ1-2, with D possibly being TRBD1 (5 bases). Germline CDR1 SNHLY, CDR2 FYNNEI. The CDR3 loop spans 17 amino acids. Between the trimmed V and J ends, which lost 3 bases and 0 bases, there was a span of 17 bases. DNA for the CDR3: TGTGCCAGCAGTGACCCCGGGGCGGGAACAGCTAACTATGGCTACACCTTC. Its protein is CASSDPGAGTANYGYTF. The entire variable domain, with the rest obtained from reference TRBV2 and TRBJ1-2, is as follows: EPEVTQTPSHQVTQMGQEVILRCVPISNHLYFYWYRQILGQKVEFLVSFYNNEISEKSEIFDDQFSVERPDGSNFTLKIRSTKLEDSAMYFCASSDPGAGTANYGYTFGSGTRLTVV.

This chain links TRBV27 with TRBJ2-7, with 8 bases aligning to TRBD1. The germline CDR1 and CDR2 sequences are MNHEY and SMNVEV (reference sequence). The J segment lost 6 bases and the V segment lost 2 bases, leaving 6 bases of the junction unmatched. This CDR3 region has 14 residues. DNA for the CDR3: TGTGCCAGCAGTTTAAGCAGGGGGCGCACCGAGCAGTACTTC. This sequence encodes CASSLSRGRTEQYF.

The rearrangement links TRBV4-1 to TRBJ2-1; TRBD2 aligns across 9 bases. The CDR3 is made up of 17 amino acids. Germline V gene sequence: CDR1 MGHRA, CDR2 YSYEKL. Trimming at V came to 0 bases and at J to 5 bases, leaving 8 bases not matched to a gene. This CDR3 is CASSQDDRLAVNNEQFF. CDR3 nucleotides: TGCGCCAGCAGCCAAGATGACCGACTAGCGGTAAACAATGAGCAGTTCTTC.

This clone was observed once. The chain has TRBV4-1 and TRBJ2-1, with 8 bases aligning to TRBD2. J was trimmed by 9 bases and V by 0 bases; bases with no gene match: 16. In germline, CDR1 is MGHRA, CDR2 YSYEKL. The length of the CDR3 is 18 residues. The CDR3 bases are TGCGCCAGCAGCCAAGAAGTTTCCAGCGGGGGACAATGGGGTGAGCAGTTCTTC. It specifies CASSQEVSSGGQWGEQFF.

The chain combines TRBV18 with TRBJ1-1, with a weak D call TRBD1 (6 bases). CDR1 is KGHSH, CDR2 LQKENI, per germline. V lost 6 bases and J lost 7, with 18 bases in between. The CDR3 is 14 amino acids. In DNA, the CDR3 is TGTGCCAGCTCCTTCCACGCCGGGACAAATGAAGCTTTCTTT. Its protein product is CASSFHAGTNEAFF.

The CDR3 region has the DNA TGTGCCAGCCGTTCAGGGGGGTATAATTCACCCCTCCACTTT. This sequence encodes CASRSGGYNSPLHF. This sequence joins TRBV7-2 and TRBJ1-6, with TRBD1 identical over 7 bases. The CDR3 has 14 amino acids. The V gene's germline CDR1 is SGHTA and CDR2 FQGNSA. J was trimmed by 4 bases and V by 8 bases; bases with no gene match: 5.

V gene TRBV5-6 combines with J gene TRBJ1-2, with D maybe TRBD1 (5 bases). V lost 0 bases, J lost 7 bases, and 13 bases lay in between. Per germline, CDR1 SGHDT and CDR2 YYEEEE. This CDR3 comprises 14 residues. The CDR3 DNA reads as TGTGCCAGCAGCTTGGGGGCAGGGCACTCTGGCTACACCTTC. The encoded protein is CASSLGAGHSGYTF.

The chain joins TRBV19 to TRBJ1-5; TRBD1 aligns across 7 bases. Germline CDR1 LNHDA, CDR2 SQIVND (reference sequence). The CDR3 has 13 amino acids. V shed 7 bases and J 2 bases; nucleotides not matched to a gene: 2. The CDR3 spells CASTGQGNQPQHF. Here the CDR3 DNA reads TGTGCCAGTACTGGACAGGGCAATCAGCCCCAGCATTTT.

In its sample, this clone was seen once. The chain employs TRBV2 and TRBJ2-1, with 7 bases fitting TRBD2. Germline loops: CDR1 SNHLY, CDR2 FYNNEI. The CDR3 extends over 15 amino acids. V gave up 4 bases and J gave up 8 bases; unmatched junction bases: 11. CDR3 sequence: CASSAAGVLRDEQFF. The CDR3 DNA reads TGTGCCAGCAGTGCCGCGGGGGTGTTACGCGATGAGCAGTTCTTC.

The sample holds a few counts of this clone. This chain uses TRBV5-6 with TRBJ1-5; D is unclear. V was trimmed by 4 bases and J by 9 bases, leaving 17 bases between them. CDR1 is SGHDT and CDR2 is YYEEEE in the germline V gene. The length of the CDR3 is 14 residues. CDR3 sequence (DNA): TGTGCCAGCAGCCCCGCCCCGGGGAATGGGCCCCAGCATTTT. It yields the protein CASSPAPGNGPQHF.

V and J are TRBV6-5 and TRBJ1-2; 10 bases are shared with TRBD1. With 5 bases clipped from V and 2 bases from J, the junction kept 2 bases outside the gene matches. Germline V CDR1 and CDR2: MNHEY, SVGAGI. This CDR3 has 14 amino acids. The DNA for the CDR3 is TGTGCCAGCAGTCCGGACAGGGGGAACTATGGCTACACCTTC. It encodes CASSPDRGNYGYTF.

J is TRBJ1-3 and V is TRBV5-8; TRBD1 matches 8 bases. Unmatched junction bases numbered 4, after V lost 0 bases and J lost 5 bases. This CDR3 is built from 15 residues. Germline CDR1 reads SGHTS; CDR2 reads YDEGEE. The CDR3 spells CASSLVQGARNTIYF. For the CDR3, the DNA is TGTGCCAGCAGCTTGGTTCAGGGGGCGCGAAACACCATATATTTT.

The rearrangement joins TRBV9 to TRBJ1-4, with D perhaps TRBD1 (6 bases). The germline V gene has CDR1 SGDLS and CDR2 YYNGEE. The V gene lost 1 base and the J gene lost 0 bases, with 7 bases spanning the gap. There are 15 residues in the CDR3. CDR3 in amino acids: CASSVWDTTNEKLFF. CDR3 DNA: TGTGCCAGCAGCGTATGGGACACAACTAATGAAAAACTGTTTTTT.

In this sample, this clone turned up a few times. J is TRBJ1-2 and V is TRBV6-5, with TRBD1 as a possible D gene (6 bases). This CDR3 is 13 amino acids long. V dropped 2 bases and J dropped 4 bases, with 8 bases sitting between them. The V gene's germline CDR1 is MNHEY and CDR2 SVGAGI. This CDR3 reads CASSYGTLYGYTF. The CDR3 DNA reads as TGTGCCAGCAGTTACGGGACACTCTATGGCTACACCTTC.

This chain uses TRBV12-5 with TRBJ1-1; 7 nucleotides line up with TRBD1. J gave up 8 bases and V 1 base, and 7 bases lay outside the gene matches. Germline CDR1 LGHNT, CDR2 FRNRAP. This CDR3 has 14 residues. Written as DNA, the CDR3 is TGTGCTAGTGGTTTGGAACCGGGACAGAACGAAGCTTTCTTT. Translated, it gives CASGLEPGQNEAFF.

There are a few counts of this clone. The same CDR3 can be traced to other DNA sequences in this sample. The chain combines TRBV5-5 with TRBJ1-5, with no clear D. There are 13 residues in the CDR3. The germline V gene encodes CDR1 SGHKS and CDR2 YYEKEE (reference sequence). Trimming took off 3 bases at V and 4 bases at J, with 8 bases between the two ends. The CDR3 region has the DNA TGTGCCAGCAGCTCGTCGGGTAATCAGCCCCAGCATTTT. Amino acids: CASSSSGNQPQHF.

The rearrangement links TRBV13 to TRBJ1-2, with D uncertain. CDR1 PRHDT and CDR2 FYEKMQ come from the germline V gene (reference sequence). Trimming shortened V by 1 base and J by 3 bases, and 9 bases separated the two germline ends. This CDR3 contains 14 residues. The CDR3 loop reads CASSLDRSHYGYTF. The CDR3 coding sequence is TGTGCCAGCAGCTTAGACAGATCTCACTATGGCTACACCTTC.

The gene calls are TRBV4-2 and TRBJ1-2; TRBD1 matches at 9 bases. The CDR3 covers 16 residues. Germline lookup yields CDR1 LGHNA and CDR2 YNFKEQ. V dropped 3 bases and J dropped 3; count of bases not matched to a gene: 8. CDR3 nucleotides: TGTGCCAGCAGCCATGCACAGGGGGCGTCGGACTATGGCTACACCTTC. This gives the protein CASSHAQGASDYGYTF.

This sequence joins TRBV9 and TRBJ2-1; 14 bases agree with TRBD2. With V trimmed by 5 bases and J by 0 bases, 16 bases remained unmatched. There are 21 residues in the CDR3. Germline-derived CDR1 and CDR2 are SGDLS and YYNGEE. The CDR3 sequence is CASRGGGGLAGDQSSYNEQFF. For the CDR3, the DNA is TGTGCCAGCAGGGGGGGAGGGGGACTAGCGGGGGACCAGAGCTCCTACAATGAGCAGTTCTTC.

The rearrangement links TRBV5-1 to TRBJ2-1; 10 nucleotides align to TRBD2. There are 17 residues in the CDR3. Germline CDR1 is SGHRS and CDR2 is YFSETQ. With V trimmed by 0 bases and J by 8 bases, 11 bases remained unmatched. The CDR3 spells CASSLDRLLAGADEQFF. In DNA form, the CDR3 reads TGCGCCAGCAGCTTGGACAGGCTGCTAGCGGGGGCTGATGAGCAGTTCTTC.

The CDR3 DNA sequence: TGCAGCGTTGAGGGACTGGAGACCCAGTACTTC. Protein product: CSVEGLETQYF. This rearrangement joins TRBV29-1 to TRBJ2-5; D is perhaps TRBD2 (6 bases). Trimming stripped 3 bases from V and 5 bases from J, with 7 bases between. CDR1 is SQVTM, CDR2 ANQGSEA, per germline. The CDR3 consists of 11 residues. The variable domain in full, with the rest retrieved from reference TRBV29-1 and TRBJ2-5, is SAVISQKPSRDICQRGTSLTIQCQVDSQVTMMFWYRQQPGQSLTLIATANQGSEATYESGFVIDKFPISRPNLTFSTLTVSNMSPEDSSIYLCSVEGLETQYFGPGTRLLVL.

This clone has more than one count but fewer than ten. The V call is TRBV6-4, the J call TRBJ2-3; TRBD2 matches 7 bases. Germline V gene lookup returns CDR1 MRHNA and CDR2 SNTAGT. The trim removed 4 bases at V and 4 bases at J, leaving 5 bases unmatched. The CDR3 spans 14 residues. CDR3 DNA sequence: TGTGCCAGCAGTGTTGGCGGGAGCGCAGATACGCAGTATTTT. Translating it yields CASSVGGSADTQYF.

The chain has TRBV7-9 and TRBJ1-1; 10 bases fit TRBD1. The CDR3 length is 14 residues. V dropped 4 bases and J dropped 5; count of bases not matched to a gene: 4. CDR1 and CDR2 (germline): SEHNR, FQNEAQ (reference sequence). In DNA form, the CDR3 reads TGTGCCAGCAGCTACGACAGGGGGCGGACTGAAGCTTTCTTT. Amino acids: CASSYDRGRTEAFF.

This chain uses TRBV19 with TRBJ2-3; D unresolved. Trimming cost V 5 bases and J 4 bases, with 10 bases left between them. Per germline, CDR1 LNHDA and CDR2 SQIVND (reference sequence). The CDR3 runs to 13 residues. CDR3 loop: CASSVVLADTQYF. CDR3 in DNA: TGTGCCAGTAGTGTCGTTTTAGCAGATACGCAGTATTTT.

This sequence joins TRBV5-1 and TRBJ2-2; 9 nucleotides line up with TRBD1. CDR3 length equals 16 residues. Germline CDR1 is SGHRS and CDR2 is YFSETQ. Trimming at V came to 4 bases and at J to 4 bases, leaving 8 bases not matched to a gene. CDR3 loop: CASSQSRDRATGELFF. The CDR3 coding sequence is TGCGCCAGCAGCCAGTCCCGGGACAGGGCCACCGGGGAGCTGTTTTTT.

The chain is built from TRBV5-4 and TRBJ1-2; D is ambiguous. The CDR3 consists of 12 residues. Trimming removed 1 base at V and 8 bases at J, with 9 bases between. Germline assignment: CDR1 SGHNT and CDR2 YYREEE (reference sequence). This chain's CDR3 is CASSLRPEGYTF. The CDR3 DNA reads as TGTGCCAGCAGCTTGAGGCCGGAGGGCTACACCTTC. The variable domain in full, completed from reference TRBV5-4 and TRBJ1-2, reads ETGVTQSPTHLIKTRGQQVTLRCSSQSGHNTVSWYQQALGQGPQFIFQYYREEENGRGNFPPRFSGLQFPNYSSELNVNALELDDSALYLCASSLRPEGYTFGSGTRLTVV.